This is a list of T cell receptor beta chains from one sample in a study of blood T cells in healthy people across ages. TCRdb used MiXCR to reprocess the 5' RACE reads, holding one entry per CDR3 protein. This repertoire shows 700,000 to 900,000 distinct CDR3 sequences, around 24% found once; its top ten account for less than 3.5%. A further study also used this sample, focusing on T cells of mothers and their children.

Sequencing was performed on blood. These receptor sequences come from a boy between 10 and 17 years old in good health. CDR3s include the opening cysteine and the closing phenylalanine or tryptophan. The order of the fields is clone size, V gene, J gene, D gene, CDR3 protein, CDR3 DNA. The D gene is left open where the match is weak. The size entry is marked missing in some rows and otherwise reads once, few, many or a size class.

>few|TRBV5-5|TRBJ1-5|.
CASSSAVTQPQHF
TGTGCCAGCAGCTCAGCTGTGACTCAGCCCCAGCATTTT
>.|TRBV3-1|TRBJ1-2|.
CASSPAAGGSNYGYTF
TGTGCCAGCAGCCCAGCTGCTGGGGGTTCTAACTATGGCTACACCTTC
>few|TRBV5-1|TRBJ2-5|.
CASSLAARIEWETQYF
TGCGCCAGCAGCTTGGCGGCCAGAATCGAATGGGAGACCCAGTACTTC
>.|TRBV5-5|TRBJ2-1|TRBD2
CASSFGGGDNEQFF
TGTGCCAGCAGCTTCGGCGGGGGGGACAATGAGCAGTTCTTC
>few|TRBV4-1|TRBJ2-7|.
CASSLPDIAGSYEQYF
TGCGCCAGCAGCCTCCCCGATATCGCAGGGAGCTACGAGCAGTACTTC
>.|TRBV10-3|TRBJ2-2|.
CAISESTGGPGELFF
TGTGCCATCAGTGAGTCGACTGGGGGGCCCGGGGAGCTGTTTTTT
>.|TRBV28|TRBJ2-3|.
CASSFAWTDTQYF
TGTGCCAGCAGTTTTGCTTGGACAGATACGCAGTATTTT
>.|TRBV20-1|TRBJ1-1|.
CSARNRVFMNTEASF
TGCAGTGCTAGAAACAGGGTTTTTATGAACACTGAAGCTTCCTTT
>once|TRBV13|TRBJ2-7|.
CASSLVVGTESYEQYF
TGTGCCAGCAGCTTAGTGGTCGGGACGGAGTCCTACGAGCAGTACTTC
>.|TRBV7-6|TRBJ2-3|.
CASSPGHHTDTQYF
TGTGCCAGCAGCCCGGGACATCACACAGATACGCAGTATTTT
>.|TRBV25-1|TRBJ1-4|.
CASSESGNPNEKLFF
TGTGCCAGCAGTGAATCGGGCAATCCTAATGAAAAACTGTTTTTT
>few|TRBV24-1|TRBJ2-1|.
CATSDLISANEQFF
TGTGCCACCAGTGACCTCATTTCGGCGAATGAGCAGTTCTTC
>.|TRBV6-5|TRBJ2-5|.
CASSYPGGRSVETQYF
TGTGCCAGCAGTTACCCCGGGGGGCGCAGTGTGGAGACCCAGTACTTC
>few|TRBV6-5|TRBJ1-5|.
CASSRSGNQPQHF
TGTGCCAGCAGTCGGTCAGGGAATCAGCCCCAGCATTTT
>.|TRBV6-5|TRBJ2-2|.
CASSLGGSRELFF
TGTGCCAGCAGTTTGGGGGGCAGTAGGGAGCTGTTTTTT
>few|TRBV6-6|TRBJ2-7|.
CASSPRDHEQYF
TGTGCCAGCAGTCCTCGAGACCACGAGCAGTACTTC
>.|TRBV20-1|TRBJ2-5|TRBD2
CSALLPSGTPGGVETQYF
TGCAGTGCCCTGCTCCCCAGTGGGACCCCGGGGGGGGTGGAGACCCAGTACTTC
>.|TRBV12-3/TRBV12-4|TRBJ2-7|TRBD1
CASSSGQGHHEQYF
TGTGCCAGCAGCTCTGGACAGGGCCACCACGAGCAGTACTTC
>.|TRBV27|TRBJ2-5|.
CASRAELRMGGPPHF
TGTGCCAGCAGAGCCGAGCTCCGTATGGGGGGCCCTCCTCACTTC
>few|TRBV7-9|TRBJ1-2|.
CASSHAGAVNYGYTF
TGTGCCAGCAGCCACGCGGGAGCAGTAAACTATGGCTACACCTTC
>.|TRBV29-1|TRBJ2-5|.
CSVSEGTWETQYF
TGCAGCGTTAGTGAAGGGACCTGGGAGACCCAGTACTTC
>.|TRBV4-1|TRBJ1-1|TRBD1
CASSQTAGTGEGTEAFF
TGCGCCAGCAGCCAAACGGCCGGGACAGGGGAAGGCACTGAAGCTTTCTTT